This entry features one TCR beta chain sequence. Its antigen remains unknown. The sample belongs to a study of shared clonotypes between healthy human individuals. Broader study findings: Genetic and exposure-history diversity was limited by the few donors.

Germline CDR1 is SGHNT and CDR2 is YYREEE (reference sequence). This CDR3 has 14 amino acids. V lost 5 bases to trimming and J lost 5 bases; unmatched junction nucleotides: 8. Terminally differentiated effector memory CD45RA+ cells were left out of the naive CD8 fraction, which was CD45RO-negative and positively selected for CCR7. Measured with immunoSEQ multiplex PCR; TCRdb has only the in-frame clones, and not every one. The repertoire holds just over 2,000,000 clones, with 85% to 95% as singletons. The sequencing input was naive CD8+ T cells sorted from blood. The chain employs TRBV5-4 and TRBJ1-2; 8 bases line up with TRBD1. This clonotype was sampled from a man between 18 and 29 years old in good health. DNA of the CDR3: TGTGCCAGCAGACCAGGGGGCGCGGGATATGGCTACACCTTC. Translated, it gives CASRPGGAGYGYTF.